The following is a T cell receptor (beta chain) sequence with its context. Sequencing used immunoSEQ multiplex PCR; TCRdb keeps in-frame clones, though not all of them. Of roughly 81,000 clones in the sample, 80% to 95% were seen once. The patients all showed relapse after autologous stem cell transplantation, while their brentuximab vedotin exposure varied. The entry originates in a study of PD-1 blockade in classical Hodgkin lymphoma. CDR1 and CDR2 (germline): MNHNS, SASEGT. The CDR3 has 14 amino acids. With 5 bases clipped from V and 2 bases from J, the junction kept 4 bases outside the gene matches.

The chain employs TRBV6-1 and TRBJ1-2, with 8 bases aligning to TRBD1. Material: peripheral blood mononuclear cells (PBMCs), obtained before the second cycle of nivolumab. This clonotype was sampled from a human donor with classical Hodgkin lymphoma. CDR3 sequence reads: CASSPWTGNYGYTF. The CDR3 DNA is TGTGCCAGCAGTCCGTGGACAGGGAACTATGGCTACACCTTC.